The clone carrying this T cell receptor (beta chain) has just a few counts. Its antigen is unknown. The sample originates from a study of T cells after posttransplantation cyclophosphamide. Regarding the study as a whole: Tissue-infiltrating T cells from skin or gut overlapped little with blood T cells. Donor CD8+ memory clones often dominated recipient blood repertoires at later times. Recipient CMV seropositivity and CMV reactivation strongly tracked TRB clonality.

J gave up 5 bases and V 0 bases, and 6 bases lay outside the gene matches. The CDR3 is 16 amino acids. Germline V gene data show CDR1 as MNHEY and CDR2 as SVGAGI. Clones were read by immunoSEQ multiplex PCR, and TCRdb kept only the in-frame ones, dropping some. The profile shows approximately 5,400 clones, 94% of them singletons. The sequencing input was CD4+ T cells sorted from bone marrow. This sequence originates from a woman aged 55-69 years in good health, CMV-negative, and a related stem cell transplant donor. The chain is built from TRBV6-5 and TRBJ2-3, with 9 bases that match TRBD1. CDR3 bases: TGTGCCAGCAGTTACTCCGGGACAGGGCTGGAAGATACGCAGTATTTT. Its translation: CASSYSGTGLEDTQYF.